This T cell receptor beta chain was profiled in a study of blood T cell repertoires in COVID-19. For the study at large: The samples span acute and convalescent COVID-19 from the United States, Italy and Spain. PBMCs, B-cell-depleted T cells, or T cells were the source of the cDNA or gDNA that made up the material.

Authors' analysis steps: Estimates of nucleated cell counts were drawn from the amplification of reference gene primers. Assay: immunoSEQ multiplex PCR; the TCRdb copy retains only in-frame clones and omits some. The V and J calls and the clone size are those of that table, but D and trimming were determined from the DNA. The sample records over 150,000 clones, approximately 86% being singletons. The CDR3 contains 14 residues. V lost 2 bases and J lost 7; bases outside the gene matches: 7. The V gene's germline CDR1 is LGHDT and CDR2 YNNKEL (reference sequence). The sequenced sample was peripheral blood. V and J are TRBV3-1 (or the pseudogene TRBV3-2) and TRBJ2-7, with 8 positions matching TRBD1. This clonotype was sampled from a woman aged 55 to 70 who had recovered from COVID-19. CDR3 sequence: CASSQRTGQEEQYF. CDR3 sequence (DNA): TGTGCCAGCAGCCAAAGGACAGGGCAGGAAGAGCAGTACTTC.